This T cell receptor beta chain was obtained from a study of blood T cell repertoires in COVID-19. Across the study: The origin of the acute and convalescent COVID-19 samples was the United States, Italy and Spain.

The junction had 10 bases not matched to a gene; V was cut back by 6 bases and J by 4 bases. The V gene's germline CDR1 is MNHEY and CDR2 SVGEGT. The CDR3 has 15 amino acids. The cohort comprised adults aged 18 to 89 years residing in about two dozen US areas. Sequencing used immunoSEQ multiplex PCR; TCRdb keeps in-frame clones, though not all of them. The profile shows 210,000 or so clones, 84% of them singletons. The genes are TRBV6-2 or TRBV6-3 and TRBJ2-3, with 7 bases fitting TRBD1. This receptor was taken from a man between 60 and 75 years old who had recovered from COVID-19. Sequences were obtained from PBMCs or T cells enriched from blood (not recorded which). CDR3 region: CASSSTDRVPDTQYF. The CDR3 bases are TGTGCCAGCAGCTCGACAGACAGGGTCCCAGATACGCAGTATTTT.